This is a list of T cell receptor beta chains from one sample in a study of blood T cells in healthy people across ages. TCRdb re-called the 5' RACE reads with MiXCR, one entry per CDR3 protein. The profile shows 890,000 or so distinct CDR3 sequences, 62% of them singletons. The sequenced material came from blood. All receptors derive from a man between 25 and 39 years old in good health. Both conserved end residues are part of each CDR3. Each record gives: D gene, J gene, clone size, V gene, CDR3 protein, CDR3 DNA. The D gene is left open where the match is weak. Clone size is stated in some rows and not others, as once, few, many or a class when expanded.

- | TRBJ2-5 | - | TRBV5-6 | CASSLVDPTGTQYF | TGTGCCAGCAGCTTGGTGGACCCAACCGGGACCCAGTACTTC
TRBD1 | TRBJ2-2 | - | TRBV6-1 | CAGNRDRGSGELFF | TGTGCCGGCAACCGGGACAGGGGGTCCGGGGAGCTGTTTTTT
- | TRBJ2-3 | - | TRBV20-1 | CSARPLGGVDTQYF | TGCAGTGCTAGACCTCTCGGGGGAGTAGATACGCAGTATTTT
- | TRBJ2-5 | - | TRBV7-7 | CASSRDFDGETQYF | TGTGCTAGCAGCCGGGACTTTGATGGAGAGACCCAGTACTTC
- | TRBJ2-1 | few | TRBV12-3/TRBV12-4 | CASSPSGVYNEQFF | TGTGCCAGCAGCCCATCCGGGGTCTACAATGAGCAGTTCTTC
TRBD2 | TRBJ2-3 | - | TRBV4-3 | CASSQEGLAGGTDTDTQYF | TGCGCCAGCAGCCAAGAAGGGCTAGCGGGGGGTACAGACACAGATACGCAGTATTTT
TRBD2 | TRBJ2-5 | - | TRBV30 | CAWSAGLAEETQYF | TGTGCCTGGAGTGCCGGACTAGCTGAAGAGACCCAGTACTTC
- | TRBJ2-2 | - | TRBV6-1 | CASSAQGTGELFF | TGTGCCAGCAGTGCACAGGGTACCGGGGAGCTGTTTTTT
- | TRBJ2-7 | - | TRBV20-1 | CSARNRERYEQYF | TGCAGTGCTAGAAACAGGGAGCGCTACGAGCAGTACTTC
- | TRBJ1-2 | - | TRBV4-3 | CASSQGPQGYTF | TGCGCCAGCAGCCAAGGTCCTCAGGGCTACACCTTC
TRBD1 | TRBJ2-5 | - | TRBV20-1 | CSARIPGTGGETQYF | TGCAGTGCTAGGATCCCCGGGACAGGGGGAGAGACCCAGTACTTC
TRBD2 | TRBJ2-1 | many | TRBV24-1 | CATSDPRTSGSSSYNEQFF | TGTGCCACCAGTGATCCCCGGACTAGCGGGTCCAGCTCCTACAATGAGCAGTTCTTC
TRBD1 | TRBJ2-1 | - | TRBV5-1 | CASSSDPGQGYNEQFF | TGCGCCAGCAGTTCCGACCCGGGACAGGGTTATAATGAGCAGTTCTTC
- | TRBJ1-2 | once | TRBV20-1 | CSAILQGFDYGYTF | TGCAGTGCTATCCTGCAGGGGTTTGACTATGGCTACACCTTC
- | TRBJ2-3 | few | TRBV18 | CASSPGRADTQYF | TGCGCCAGCAGCCCTGGACGGGCAGATACGCAGTATTTT
TRBD2 | TRBJ2-4 | - | TRBV5-1 | CASSQGTSGGAQVQYF | TGCGCCAGCAGCCAGGGGACTAGCGGGGGGGCCCAGGTTCAGTACTTC
TRBD2 | TRBJ2-3 | - | TRBV13 | CASSPNLAGGAPSTDTQYF | TGTGCCAGCAGCCCCAATCTAGCGGGGGGTGCTCCTAGCACAGATACGCAGTATTTT
TRBD2 | TRBJ2-1 | - | TRBV7-9 | CATKTSGGNEQFF | TGTGCCACCAAAACTAGCGGGGGCAATGAGCAGTTCTTC
TRBD1 | TRBJ2-7 | - | TRBV19 | CASSISGTGAYEQYF | TGTGCCAGTAGTATCTCCGGGACAGGGGCCTACGAGCAGTACTTC
- | TRBJ2-3 | - | TRBV7-2 | CASSPGRITDTQYF | TGTGCCAGCAGTCCCGGACGGATCACAGATACGCAGTATTTT
- | TRBJ1-2 | - | TRBV4-2 | CASSQDMGDGDYGYTF | TGTGCCAGCAGCCAAGACATGGGGGATGGGGACTATGGCTACACCTTC
- | TRBJ1-2 | - | TRBV6-6 | CANSYDRDGYTF | TGTGCCAACAGTTACGACCGAGATGGCTACACCTTC
TRBD1 | TRBJ1-1 | - | TRBV5-1 | CASRSTGGATEAFF | TGCGCCAGCAGGTCGACAGGGGGGGCCACTGAAGCTTTCTTT
- | TRBJ2-1 | - | TRBV7-2 | CASSPIPGAGVNEQFF | TGTGCCAGCAGCCCGATCCCAGGGGCGGGCGTCAATGAGCAGTTCTTC
- | TRBJ1-1 | - | TRBV29-1 | CSGGLGMNTEAFF | TGCAGCGGGGGCCTCGGGATGAACACTGAAGCTTTCTTT
- | TRBJ2-3 | - | TRBV7-2 | CASSLVVSTDTQYF | TGTGCCAGCAGCTTAGTGGTTAGCACAGATACGCAGTATTTT
TRBD1 | TRBJ2-4 | - | TRBV4-3 | CASSLFQGVVKNIQYF | TGCGCCAGCAGCCTATTTCAGGGGGTCGTCAAAAACATTCAGTACTTC
- | TRBJ1-2 | - | TRBV20-1 | CSARDNRRAYGYTF | TGCAGTGCTAGAGATAACAGACGGGCCTATGGCTACACCTTC
- | TRBJ2-7 | - | TRBV9 | CASSVVGNEQYF | TGTGCCAGCAGCGTAGTTGGCAATGAGCAGTACTTC
- | TRBJ2-1 | - | TRBV5-1 | CASSPLSYNEQFF | TGCGCCAGCAGCCCGTTAAGCTACAATGAGCAGTTCTTC
TRBD2 | TRBJ2-5 | - | TRBV20-1 | CSARETSGYQETQYF | TGCAGTGCTAGAGAGACTAGCGGGTACCAAGAGACCCAGTACTTC
- | TRBJ1-6 | - | TRBV7-2 | CASSLAGSNSPLHF | TGTGCCAGCAGCTTAGCAGGGTCTAATTCACCCCTCCACTTT
TRBD2 | TRBJ2-5 | once | TRBV7-9 | CASSPTGTRETQYF | TGTGCCAGCAGTCCCACCGGGACTAGGGAGACCCAGTACTTC
TRBD2 | TRBJ2-7 | - | TRBV20-1 | CSARDLEREGEQYF | TGCAGTGCTAGAGATTTAGAGCGGGAGGGCGAGCAGTACTTC
- | TRBJ2-2 | once | TRBV6-2/TRBV6-3 | CASSYLGPTLGGELFF | TGTGCCAGCAGTTACTTGGGACCAACGCTCGGCGGGGAGCTGTTTTTT
- | TRBJ2-6 | - | TRBV9 | CASSVVRNSGANVLTF | TGTGCCAGCAGCGTAGTTAGGAACTCTGGGGCCAACGTCCTGACTTTC
- | TRBJ2-4 | - | TRBV20-1 | CSASRDTKNIQYF | TGCAGTGCTTCGAGGGACACGAAAAACATTCAGTACTTC
TRBD1 | TRBJ1-2 | few | TRBV28 | CASSWDRGNYGYTF | TGTGCCAGCAGTTGGGACAGGGGGAACTATGGCTACACCTTC
TRBD2 | TRBJ2-1 | - | TRBV12-3/TRBV12-4 | CASSGGLAGSSYNEQFF | TGTGCCAGCAGTGGGGGGTTAGCGGGAAGCTCCTACAATGAGCAGTTCTTC
TRBD1 | TRBJ1-1 | - | TRBV4-2 | CASSQDRQGTEAFF | TGTGCCAGCAGCCAAGATAGACAGGGGACTGAAGCTTTCTTT
- | TRBJ2-1 | few | TRBV20-1 | CSATSPFLRNEQFF | TGCAGTGCTACCTCGCCATTCCTACGCAATGAGCAGTTCTTC
- | TRBJ2-2 | - | TRBV9 | CASSVEGAIGELFF | TGTGCCAGCAGCGTAGAAGGGGCCATCGGGGAGCTGTTTTTT
TRBD2 | TRBJ2-3 | many | TRBV3-1 | CASSQGPRLATDTQYF | TGTGCCAGCAGCCAAGGCCCGAGACTAGCGACAGATACGCAGTATTTT
- | TRBJ2-1 | - | TRBV20-1 | CSAIEWSDTGEQFF | TGCAGTGCAATAGAATGGTCGGACACGGGTGAGCAGTTCTTC
- | TRBJ2-7 | - | TRBV29-1 | CSVEWLREQYF | TGCAGCGTTGAATGGTTACGCGAGCAATACTTC
TRBD2 | TRBJ2-3 | - | TRBV20-1 | CSARLQRGGAYGTDTQYF | TGCAGTGCTCGACTTCAGCGGGGGGGCGCTTATGGCACAGATACGCAGTATTTT
TRBD1 | TRBJ2-5 | few | TRBV20-1 | CSARDLTGGRQETQYF | TGCAGTGCTAGAGATCTTACAGGGGGGCGTCAAGAGACCCAGTACTTC
- | TRBJ2-5 | - | TRBV11-3 | CASSLLTRVETQYF | TGTGCCAGCAGCTTACTTACGAGGGTAGAGACCCAGTACTTC
- | TRBJ1-6 | - | TRBV30 | CAWSENSPLHF | TGTGCCTGGAGTGAGAATTCACCCCTCCACTTT